This T cell receptor (beta chain) originates from a study of blood T cell repertoires in COVID-19. Study overall: PBMCs, B-cell-depleted T cells, or T cells were the source of the cDNA or gDNA that made up the material.

V lost 3 bases and J lost 0, with 11 bases in between. The CDR3 is made up of 15 amino acids. Germline CDR1 KGHSH, CDR2 LQKENI. Sequenced by immunoSEQ multiplex PCR; TCRdb stores in-frame clones only, minus some. The top ten clones hold 1.7% of a sample with about 290,000 clones, around 86% of them seen once. Those who participated ranged in age from about 18 to 89 years and resided in approximately 26 US areas. The chain uses TRBV18 and TRBJ1-1; D uncertain. Sequenced input: PBMCs or T cells enriched from blood (not recorded which). The origin of this receptor is a woman aged 35 to 49 who had recovered from COVID-19. CDR3 nucleotides: TGTGCCAGCTCACCGTCACAGATCTTGAACACTGAAGCTTTCTTT. It codes for CASSPSQILNTEAFF.